The clone carrying this TCR beta chain was seen only once. The CDR3 sequence is 12 residues long. V was pared by 5 bases and J by 6 bases, with 11 bases between. Germline V gives CDR1 SGHTS, CDR2 YDEGEE. Here immunoSEQ multiplex PCR was the method, and the copy in TCRdb shows in-frame clones only, minus some. Of some 130,000 clones listed, around 90% were seen once; the top ten hold 3.7%. The data are from a study of blood T cell repertoires in COVID-19. Study as a whole: COVID-19 samples collected from the United States, Italy and Spain covered acute and convalescent phases. From T cells, B-cell-depleted T cells, or PBMCs came the material, which was cDNA or gDNA.

This clonotype originated in a man aged 50 to 59 with active COVID-19. This chain joins TRBV5-8 and TRBJ1-1, with D perhaps TRBD1 (6 bases). Sequencing was done on a sample of peripheral blood. CDR3 protein: CASRRGTSEAFF. Here the CDR3 DNA reads TGTGCCAGCAGGCGGGGGACATCTGAAGCTTTCTTT.